These 20 T cell receptor beta chains were all obtained from the same sample, sequenced in a study of OX40 agonist ivuxolimab in advanced cancers. Generated by immunoSEQ multiplex PCR, the TCRdb table keeps only in-frame clones and is missing some. This table has roughly 50,000 clones, about 87% appearing once. Specimen: CD4+ or CD8+ T cells sorted from blood, collected in a trial of the OX40 agonist ivuxolimab. The receptor set was obtained from an adult with an advanced solid tumor such as melanoma, head and neck, liver or kidney cancer.

CDR3 sequence (DNA): TGCGCCAGCAGCCAAGATCTCAACCTCTACGAGCAGTACTTC. This codes for CASSQDLNLYEQYF. The chain carries TRBV4-3 and TRBJ2-7; D not resolved. Germline values: CDR1 LGHNA, CDR2 YSLEER. The length of the CDR3 is 14 residues. V was clipped by 0 bases and J by 3 bases, with 9 bases between them.

This clone was seen just once. This chain uses TRBV27 with TRBJ1-5; 10 nucleotides line up with TRBD1. Looked up from germline, CDR1 is MNHEY and CDR2 is SMNVEV (reference sequence). This CDR3 has 19 amino acids. J lost 6 bases, V lost 3 bases, and 17 bases had no gene match. In DNA, the CDR3 is TGTGCCAGCAGTTTCTCCGCCCCCTTCGGGACAGGGGCGTTTCAGCCCCAGCATTTT. Its translation: CASSFSAPFGTGAFQPQHF.

This clone occurred a few times. V and J are TRBV4-3 and TRBJ2-7; TRBD1 or TRBD2 may be the D gene (7 bases each). Germline CDR1 and CDR2: LGHNA and YSLEER. The CDR3 is made up of 15 amino acids. The V gene lost 4 bases and the J gene lost 5 bases, with 18 bases spanning the gap. CDR3 in amino acids: CASSPQGGLGDEQYF. In nucleotides, the CDR3 is TGCGCCAGCAGCCCCCAGGGGGGGCTCGGGGACGAGCAGTACTTC.

The chain is built from TRBV18 and TRBJ1-2; TRBD1 agrees at 8 bases. CDR3 length: 15 residues. The trim removed 6 bases at V and 2 bases at J, leaving 8 bases unmatched. Germline CDR1 and CDR2: KGHSH and LQKENI. CDR3 residues: CASSTGAGGNYGYTF. In DNA form, the CDR3 reads TGTGCCAGCTCCACGGGGGCAGGGGGCAACTATGGCTACACCTTC.

About this clone: This sample includes further DNA sequences coding for the same CDR3. This chain connects TRBV7-2 to TRBJ1-2; weak D call: TRBD1 (5 bases). The CDR3 runs to 16 residues. Germline-derived CDR1 and CDR2 are SGHTA and FQGNSA. Trimming left V 0 bases short and J 0 bases short, with 11 bases between. This CDR3 is CASSLAVDRANYGYTF. The CDR3 DNA reads TGTGCCAGCAGCTTAGCAGTCGACAGAGCTAACTATGGCTACACCTTC.

This clone was observed once. This chain links TRBV5-1 with TRBJ1-1; maybe TRBD1 (5 bases). CDR1 and CDR2 from the germline V gene are SGHRS and YFSETQ. V lost 4 bases, J lost 1 base, and 11 bases lay in between. The CDR3 has 14 amino acids. CDR3: CASSPGAGNTEAFF. The CDR3 DNA follows: TGCGCCAGCAGCCCCGGGGCAGGGAACACTGAAGCTTTCTTT.

The V and J genes are TRBV4-1 and TRBJ2-6; TRBD1 agrees at 9 bases. The trim removed 4 bases at V and 4 bases at J, leaving 11 bases unmatched. The CDR3 runs 18 residues. Germline CDR1 and CDR2: MGHRA and YSYEKL. CDR3 in DNA: TGCGCCAGCAGCCTTTTTTCCGGGACAGGGTCGGGGGCCAACGTCCTGACTTTC. It specifies CASSLFSGTGSGANVLTF.

The V and J genes are TRBV18 and TRBJ1-2; 8 nucleotides match TRBD1. The CDR3 totals 14 residues. V dropped 3 bases and J dropped 6; count of bases not matched to a gene: 6. Germline V CDR1 and CDR2: KGHSH, LQKENI. Here the CDR3 reads CASSPPRTGNGYTF. For the CDR3, the DNA is TGTGCCAGCTCACCTCCCCGGACAGGGAATGGCTACACCTTC.

This chain connects TRBV6-1 to TRBJ1-2; D is undetermined. The V gene lost 0 bases and the J gene lost 5 bases, with 10 bases spanning the gap. The CDR3 is 14 amino acids. The V gene's germline CDR1 is MNHNS and CDR2 SASEGT. CDR3 loop: CASSEAEPIYGYTF. The CDR3 coding sequence is TGTGCCAGCAGTGAAGCAGAACCGATATATGGCTACACCTTC.

The genes are TRBV19 and TRBJ2-2, with 10 bases that match TRBD1. Trimming at V came to 9 bases and at J to 4 bases, leaving 5 bases not matched to a gene. The CDR3 spans 14 residues. Looked up from germline, CDR1 is LNHDA and CDR2 is SQIVND (reference sequence). CDR3 DNA sequence: TGTGCCAGCCGGGACAGGGGAAGCACCGGGGAGCTGTTTTTT. The encoded protein is CASRDRGSTGELFF. Using reference TRBV19 and TRBJ2-2 for the parts outside the CDR3, the full variable domain is DGGITQSPKYLFRKEGQNVTLSCEQNLNHDAMYWYRQDPGQGLRLIYYSQIVNDFQKGDIAEGYSVSREKKESFPLTVTSAQKNPTAFYLCASRDRGSTGELFFGEGSRLTVL.

The chain is built from TRBV9 and TRBJ2-2; D is undetermined. This CDR3 is 14 amino acids long. V was shortened by 6 bases and J by 0 bases, with 9 bases between the two germline ends. Germline V lookup: CDR1 SGDLS, CDR2 YYNGEE. CDR3 coding DNA: TGTGCCAGCATGGGCGGACCGAACACCGGGGAGCTGTTTTTT. It translates to CASMGGPNTGELFF.

This chain uses TRBV5-5 with TRBJ2-1; 7 bases match TRBD1. Germline CDR1 is SGHKS and CDR2 is YYEKEE (reference sequence). The CDR3 runs 11 residues. V lost 4 bases to trimming and J lost 10 bases; unmatched junction nucleotides: 2. The CDR3 sequence: CASSVDREQFF. DNA for the CDR3: TGTGCCAGCAGCGTGGACAGGGAGCAGTTCTTC.

V and J are TRBV28 and TRBJ2-4, with 7 positions matching TRBD1. With 4 bases clipped from V and 0 bases from J, the junction kept 12 bases outside the gene matches. The CDR3 sequence is 18 residues long. Germline assignment: CDR1 MDHEN and CDR2 SYDVKM. CDR3 DNA sequence: TGTGCCAGCAGTTCGCAGGGGGTATGGATAGGAGCCAAAAACATTCAGTACTTC. This gives the protein CASSSQGVWIGAKNIQYF.

This clone was counted once. The chain is built from TRBV7-9 and TRBJ2-3; 7 nucleotides match TRBD1. Germline V gene data show CDR1 as SEHNR and CDR2 as FQNEAQ (reference sequence). This CDR3 spans 14 amino acids. V was pared by 3 bases and J by 5 bases, with 5 bases of the junction left unmatched. In nucleotides, the CDR3 is TGTGCCAGCAGCTTCAGACAGGGTGTAGATACGCAGTATTTT. This translates into CASSFRQGVDTQYF.

The chain links TRBV5-5 to TRBJ1-6; D may be TRBD1 (6 bases). CDR1 and CDR2 from the germline V gene are SGHKS and YYEKEE (reference sequence). V was cut by 0 bases and J by 0 bases, with 7 bases left in between. CDR3 length: 16 residues. This CDR3 is CASSLGGHSYNSPLHF. Written as DNA, the CDR3 is TGTGCCAGCAGCTTGGGGGGGCACTCCTATAATTCACCCCTCCACTTT.

This chain connects TRBV11-2 to TRBJ1-6; no clear D. V was trimmed by 0 bases and J by 7 bases, leaving 10 bases between them. Germline CDR1 SGHAT, CDR2 FQNNGV. The CDR3 spans 15 residues. The CDR3, as DNA: TGTGCCAGCAGCTTAGAGCCAGGCTCAAATTCACCCCTCCACTTT. Protein: CASSLEPGSNSPLHF.

The V gene is TRBV5-6, the J gene TRBJ1-2; D gene unclear. V shed 4 bases and J shed 4 bases, with 11 bases lying between them. The germline V gene encodes CDR1 SGHDT and CDR2 YYEEEE. The CDR3 spans 13 residues. The CDR3 coding sequence is TGTGCCAGCAGCCCCGACCTTAGCTATGGCTACACCTTC. It specifies CASSPDLSYGYTF.

The rearrangement joins TRBV9 to TRBJ1-2; D is unresolved. The length of the CDR3 is 13 residues. V dropped 0 bases and J dropped 3 bases, with 6 bases sitting between them. Germline V lookup: CDR1 SGDLS, CDR2 YYNGEE. The CDR3 is CASSVAADYGYTF. CDR3 DNA: TGTGCCAGCAGCGTAGCGGCAGACTATGGCTACACCTTC.

The chain links TRBV5-1 to TRBJ2-7; 8 bases match TRBD1. V gave up 0 bases and J gave up 5 bases; unmatched junction bases: 7. The CDR3 runs to 15 residues. CDR1 and CDR2 from the germline V gene are SGHRS and YFSETQ. CDR3 sequence: CASSLGLTGDDEQYF. CDR3 sequence (DNA): TGCGCCAGCAGCTTGGGCCTGACAGGGGACGACGAGCAGTACTTC.

The genes are TRBV11-3 and TRBJ2-2, with D unclear. Germline lookup yields CDR1 SGHNT and CDR2 YENEEA. V shed 4 bases and J shed 3 bases, with 18 bases lying between them. This CDR3 has 17 residues. CDR3 nucleotide sequence: TGTGCCAGCAGCTCTAACTATAGGTTTGGTTACACCGGGGAGCTGTTTTTT. It yields the protein CASSSNYRFGYTGELFF.